The rows below give T cell receptor beta chains drawn from one sample of a study of early T cells in non-severe SARS-CoV-2 infection. TCRdb ran MiXCR on the 5' RACE reads and lists one entry per CDR3 protein. This table holds 43,000 or so distinct CDR3 sequences, around 4.1% found once. The sequenced material came from whole blood. Receptor source: an adult who was a healthcare worker with PCR-confirmed SARS-CoV-2 infection or an uninfected control (not recorded which). Each CDR3 is given with its conserved first and last residue. D genes are given only for firm matches. The size field reads once, few, many or a size class.

J: TRBJ2-1; D: NA; V: TRBV7-6; size: many; DNA: TGTGCCAGCAGCTCCGGACTCAACTCCTACAATGAGCAGTTCTTC; CDR3: CASSSGLNSYNEQFF
J: TRBJ1-5; D: NA; V: TRBV2; size: many; DNA: TGTGCCAGCAGTGAAGATACGGATAGCAATCAGCCCCAGCATTTT; CDR3: CASSEDTDSNQPQHF
J: TRBJ1-2; D: NA; V: TRBV19; size: many; DNA: TGTGCCAGTAGTATGGGGTTTGGCTACACCTTC; CDR3: CASSMGFGYTF
J: TRBJ2-7; D: NA; V: TRBV2; size: many; DNA: TGTGCCAGCAGTGAAGCCTCGCTGGGCACCTACGAGCAGTACTTC; CDR3: CASSEASLGTYEQYF
J: TRBJ2-4; D: NA; V: TRBV29-1; size: many; DNA: TGCAGCGCCCTCCTACCGGAAAACATTCAGTACTTC; CDR3: CSALLPENIQYF
J: TRBJ2-3; D: NA; V: TRBV15; size: many; DNA: TGTGCCACCAGCAGAGATAGGCGGCTCACAGATACGCAGTATTTT; CDR3: CATSRDRRLTDTQYF
J: TRBJ2-1; D: NA; V: TRBV7-2; size: many; DNA: TGTGCCAGCAGCCCACCCCTACTTCCCTCCTACAATGAGCAGTTCTTC; CDR3: CASSPPLLPSYNEQFF
J: TRBJ2-7; D: NA; V: TRBV28; size: many; DNA: TGTGCCAGCACATTGATGACAGGCATCTACGAGCAGTACTTC; CDR3: CASTLMTGIYEQYF
J: TRBJ2-3; D: NA; V: TRBV12-3/TRBV12-4; size: many; DNA: TGTGCCAGCAGTCGAAGACAGTTCACAGATACGCAGTATTTT; CDR3: CASSRRQFTDTQYF
J: TRBJ2-5; D: NA; V: TRBV7-2; size: medium-sized; DNA: TGTGCCAGCAGCTTATACGCGGGGACCCAGTACTTC; CDR3: CASSLYAGTQYF